What follows is one T cell receptor beta chain and its context. What this receptor recognizes is not known. Qualities for individual bases were not recorded, and no much larger clone is one base off. The sample is drawn from a study of CD8 T cells in ankylosing spondylitis (dated by TCRdb to about 2017). At the level of the whole study: The study profiled T cell receptor beta repertoires in healthy donors and ankylosing spondylitis patients to find disease-linked TCR variants. Peripheral blood samples were taken, and synovial fluid was additionally collected from ankylosing spondylitis patients. In total, the full study cohort was made up of over a hundred healthy donors and roughly 27 ankylosing spondylitis patients.

At the junction V is shortened by 3 bases and J by 14 bases; bases outside the gene matches: 5. According to the germline V gene (reference sequence), CDR1 reads SEHNR and CDR2 reads FQNEAQ. Taken from cysteine to phenylalanine, the CDR3 has 12 residues. Left in the record is the CDR3 DNA by itself, 36 bases read in frame from the first base. The sample was run on an Illumina HiSeq 2500. Quantitative 5'-RACE with molecular barcodes was used to prepare TCR beta libraries. Per the source publication's procedure: To identify disease-linked TCR variants, a new computational method was used, one built on a probabilistic model of VDJ rearrangement. TCRdb ran its own pipeline on the public reads, namely fastp trimming at Q25 and MiXCR clone calling, and kept in-frame beta chains. Every entry covers one CDR3 protein and lists the most common genes and DNA from its rows. TCRdb, rather than the study authors, made the V and J calls. This sample lists some 250,000 distinct CDR3 sequences; roughly a quarter were detected once. More than 0.6% of the sample is held by the ten biggest clonotypes.

Points the paper makes about the study in general: Some TCR beta motif variants had previously been reported in synovial fluid and blood of reactive arthritis patients, which suggested common disease-initiation mechanisms. Blood from ankylosing spondylitis patients appeared to be characterized by a TCR beta motif made up of several highly homologous amino acid variants. The disease-linked clones showed a CD8+ phenotype and occurred at relatively low frequencies in peripheral blood. The disease-linked clones were reported as significantly enriched in matched synovial fluid samples from ankylosing spondylitis patients.

The sequenced sample consisted of blood, either unsorted or a sorted T cell fraction (not recorded which). The receptor was isolated from a male donor with ankylosing spondylitis or in good health (not recorded which). The rearrangement joined TRBV7-9 to TRBJ2-1; 9 nucleotides in the junction match TRBD2. CDR3 region: CASSLTERGEFF. The bases read TGTGCCAGCAGCTTGACTGAGCGGGGGGAGTTCTTC.